Below, 31 T cell receptor beta chains from the same sample are listed, as sequenced in a study of blood T cells in healthy people across ages. PCR was performed a second time for roughly 7 to 11 cycles using a sample-barcoded 5' primer and a J-beta primer mix. TCRdb processed the 5' RACE reads anew with MiXCR; each CDR3 protein has one entry. Among approximately 1.5 million distinct CDR3 sequences listed, roughly 30% were seen once. The specimen sequenced was blood. These receptors were taken from a woman in her thirties in good health.

This clonotype occurred once. The chain joins TRBV11-2 to TRBJ1-1, with a possible D match to TRBD1 (6 bases). Trimming shortened V by 2 bases and J by 0 bases, and 16 bases separated the two germline ends. CDR3 size: 17 residues. Germline V CDR1 and CDR2: SGHAT, FQNNGV. CDR3 region: CASSLNTRGRMNTEAFF. CDR3 nucleotide sequence: TGTGCCAGCAGCTTAAATACCAGGGGTCGCATGAACACTGAAGCTTTCTTT.

This clonotype was seen a few times. The genes are TRBV20-1 and TRBJ1-2, with D possibly matching TRBD1 (5 bases). The V and J ends lost 0 bases and 4 bases respectively, with 12 bases between them. Per the germline V gene, CDR1 is DFQATT and CDR2 is SNEGSKA (reference sequence). This CDR3 region has 14 residues. CDR3 sequence reads: CSARERQRRYGYTF. The CDR3 bases are TGCAGTGCTAGAGAAAGACAGCGCCGCTATGGCTACACCTTC.

The gene calls are TRBV13 and TRBJ1-2; D is ambiguous. Germline assignment: CDR1 PRHDT and CDR2 FYEKMQ (reference sequence). The V end lost 2 bases, the J end lost 0 bases, and 10 bases lay between the germline ends. This CDR3 spans 15 amino acids. The CDR3 region is CASSLNSRPNYGYTF. DNA for the CDR3: TGTGCCAGCAGCTTAAACAGTCGCCCTAACTATGGCTACACCTTC.

A few counts support this clonotype. The J gene is TRBJ2-4, the V gene TRBV27, with D tentatively TRBD1 or TRBD2 (6 bases each). The CDR3 has 14 amino acids. Looked up from germline, CDR1 is MNHEY and CDR2 is SMNVEV (reference sequence). The V and J ends lost 0 bases and 9 bases respectively, with 12 bases between them. The CDR3 reads CASSLSGGGSIQYF. As DNA, the CDR3 is TGTGCCAGCAGTTTATCAGGGGGAGGAAGCATTCAGTACTTC.

This clonotype has ten or more counts. The genes are TRBV20-1 and TRBJ2-7; 8 nucleotides agree with TRBD2. Germline CDR1 is DFQATT and CDR2 is SNEGSKA (reference sequence). With 1 base clipped from V and 0 bases from J, the junction kept 2 bases outside the gene matches. There are 14 residues in the CDR3. The CDR3 DNA sequence: TGCAGTGCTAGAGTAGCGGGGCGCTCCTACGAGCAGTACTTC. Translation gives CSARVAGRSYEQYF.

The V call is TRBV7-9, the J call TRBJ1-1; no definite D call. This CDR3 comprises 12 residues. CDR1 is SEHNR, CDR2 FQNEAQ, per germline (reference sequence). CDR3: CAEEEMNTEAFF. The CDR3, as DNA: TGTGCGGAGGAAGAGATGAACACTGAAGCTTTCTTT.

This clonotype was counted many times. CDR3 loop: CASTKGLAGVNEQFF. CDR3 bases: TGTGCCAGCACCAAGGGACTAGCGGGAGTAAATGAGCAGTTCTTC. The V call is TRBV2, the J call TRBJ2-1; 14 nucleotides match TRBD2. CDR3 length equals 15 residues. V shed 7 bases, J shed 7 bases, and the junction held 6 bases outside the gene matches. Germline-derived CDR1 and CDR2 are SNHLY and FYNNEI. The full variable domain, completed using reference TRBV2 and TRBJ2-1, is EPEVTQTPSHQVTQMGQEVILRCVPISNHLYFYWYRQILGQKVEFLVSFYNNEISEKSEIFDDQFSVERPDGSNFTLKIRSTKLEDSAMYFCASTKGLAGVNEQFFGPGTRLTVL.

The rearrangement joins TRBV10-3 to TRBJ2-5, with TRBD1 identical over 7 bases. In germline, CDR1 is ENHRY, CDR2 SYGVKD. The CDR3 is 14 residues long. CDR3 protein: CVIRHGTVYNEQYF. CDR3 DNA sequence: TGTGTCATTAGACACGGGACAGTTTACAATGAGCAGTACTTC.

This clonotype showed up just a few times. The chain employs TRBV13 and TRBJ2-3; D remains unclear. V was cut by 5 bases and J by 3 bases, with 18 bases left in between. The V gene's germline CDR1 is PRHDT and CDR2 FYEKMQ (reference sequence). This CDR3 has 16 amino acids. CDR3 DNA sequence: TGTGCCAGCAGCCCGGGCCCACCTCCCCGGACAGATACGCAGTATTTT. It specifies CASSPGPPPRTDTQYF. Based on the CDR3 plus reference TRBV13 and TRBJ2-3, the full variable domain is AAGVIQSPRHLIKEKRETATLKCYPIPRHDTVYWYQQGPGQDPQFLISFYEKMQSDKGSIPDRFSAQQFSDYHSELNMSSLELGDSALYFCASSPGPPPRTDTQYFGPGTRLTVL.

V gene TRBV2 combines with J gene TRBJ1-2; no clear D gene. CDR1 is SNHLY, CDR2 FYNNEI, per germline. V was clipped by 6 bases and J by 7 bases, with 15 bases between them. CDR3 length: 13 residues. CDR3 in amino acids: CASSPGGSSGYTF. CDR3 coding DNA: TGTGCCAGCAGCCCGGGAGGGAGTAGTGGCTACACCTTC.

The chain recombines TRBV6-1 with TRBJ2-1; 10 bases agree with TRBD2. The CDR3 sequence is 15 residues long. Germline lookup yields CDR1 MNHNS and CDR2 SASEGT. V was clipped by 0 bases and J by 9 bases; unmatched bases: 5. CDR3 DNA sequence: TGTGCCAGCAGTGAAGCTACCAGCGGGGGGGCTGAGCAGTTCTTC. Its translation: CASSEATSGGAEQFF.

This chain links TRBV6-2 or TRBV6-3 with TRBJ2-3; 11 bases match TRBD2. The CDR3 totals 16 residues. Trimming took 2 bases from V and 6 from J; bases not matched to a gene: 7. Germline CDR1 is MNHEY and CDR2 is SVGEGT. CDR3 bases: TGTGCCAGCAGTTACCCCACTAGCGGGAGTCGGGATACGCAGTATTTT. It yields the protein CASSYPTSGSRDTQYF.

This chain links TRBV9 with TRBJ2-3; 7 nucleotides agree with TRBD2. Germline-derived CDR1 and CDR2 are SGDLS and YYNGEE. With 0 bases clipped from V and 2 bases from J, the junction kept 3 bases outside the gene matches. CDR3 size: 15 residues. As DNA, the CDR3 is TGTGCCAGCAGCGTAGAAACTAGCGCCACAGATACGCAGTATTTT. Protein product: CASSVETSATDTQYF.

This clonotype was picked up a small number of times. V is TRBV7-3 and J is TRBJ2-3; no clear D gene. Germline V gene sequence: CDR1 SGHTA, CDR2 FQGTGA. CDR3 size: 14 residues. Trimming shortened V by 0 bases and J by 2 bases, and 6 bases separated the two germline ends. The CDR3 reads CASSLTDDTDTQYF. DNA for the CDR3: TGTGCCAGCAGCTTAACGGATGACACAGATACGCAGTATTTT.

The chain couples TRBV28 to TRBJ1-2; a weak D match, TRBD1 (6 bases). Looked up from germline, CDR1 is MDHEN and CDR2 is SYDVKM. The CDR3 is made up of 14 amino acids. The V and J ends lost 3 bases and 4 bases respectively, with 12 bases between them. The CDR3 here is CASSFSGHGYGYTF. The CDR3 coding sequence is TGTGCCAGCAGTTTCTCGGGACACGGCTATGGCTACACCTTC.

This clonotype has only one observation. This chain uses TRBV20-1 with TRBJ2-7, with a tentative D call TRBD1 (5 bases). The CDR3 has 14 residues. Germline V gene lookup returns CDR1 DFQATT and CDR2 SNEGSKA (reference sequence). V lost 6 bases and J lost 3, with 18 bases in between. The CDR3 region has the DNA TGCAGTGCCCGGACCGGACACCTCAACTACGAGCAGTACTTC. Encoded protein: CSARTGHLNYEQYF.

The rearrangement uses TRBV3-1 and TRBJ2-7, with D possibly being TRBD2 (6 bases). The J call may be mistaken, given a closer DNA end match to TRBJ2-5. The CDR3 sequence is 15 residues long. Germline-derived CDR1 and CDR2 are LGHDT and YNNKEL (reference sequence). This CDR3 is CASSQGRAGGETQYF. The CDR3 DNA reads TGTGCCAGCAGCCAAGGTCGAGCTGGGGGGGAGACCCAGTACTTC.

The chain uses TRBV28 and TRBJ2-4; 8 bases match TRBD2. The end of the DNA aligns better with TRBJ2-7, so the J call may be wrong. Per germline, CDR1 MDHEN and CDR2 SYDVKM. The length of the CDR3 is 14 residues. The CDR3 DNA reads as TGTGCCAGCAGCGAGCGGGGGTTAGCGTACGAGCAGTACTTC. This encodes CASSERGLAYEQYF.

Written as DNA, the CDR3 is TGTGCCAGCAGCTTGGGGGAGCAGGGCCTGAACACTGAAGCTTTCTTT. Amino acids: CASSLGEQGLNTEAFF. This chain links TRBV7-8 with TRBJ1-1; tentatively, D is TRBD1 (5 bases). V lost 3 bases and J 0 bases, leaving 14 bases between the germline ends. Germline CDR1 is SGHVS and CDR2 is FQNEAQ. This CDR3 has 16 residues.

The chain couples TRBV7-8 to TRBJ1-4; 7 bases align to TRBD1. The V and J ends lost 3 bases and 0 bases, in that order; junction bases with no gene match: 7. This CDR3 has 17 residues. Germline CDR1 and CDR2: SGHVS and FQNEAQ. CDR3 sequence: CASSFRQGKATNEKLFF. CDR3 in DNA: TGTGCCAGCAGCTTCCGACAGGGAAAGGCAACTAATGAAAAACTGTTTTTT.

This clonotype was seen a few times. The chain has TRBV6-6 and TRBJ2-7; D is ambiguous. The V gene lost 2 bases and the J gene lost 1 base, with 9 bases spanning the gap. The CDR3 has 14 amino acids. In germline, CDR1 is MNHNY, CDR2 SVGAGI (reference sequence). DNA for the CDR3: TGTGCCAGCAGTTACCAGCCACCGTCCTACGAGCAGTACTTC. Its translation is CASSYQPPSYEQYF.

V is TRBV4-1 and J is TRBJ2-1; 12 positions agree with TRBD2. The CDR3 runs 16 residues. CDR1 is MGHRA and CDR2 is YSYEKL in the germline V gene. V was pared by 1 base and J by 5 bases, with 3 bases of the junction left unmatched. CDR3 DNA: TGCGCCAGCAGCCAAGGGACTAGCGGGGTACACAATGAGCAGTTCTTC. This translates into CASSQGTSGVHNEQFF.

The CDR3 nucleotides are TGTGCCACCAGTGATGTCCGGAACAGGGTCGCCGGGGAGCTGTTTTTT. It yields the protein CATSDVRNRVAGELFF. The chain combines TRBV24-1 with TRBJ2-2; D possibly corresponds to TRBD1 (6 bases). Trimming took 3 bases from V and 6 from J, leaving 16 bases between them. The CDR3 spans 16 residues. Germline loops: CDR1 KGHDR, CDR2 SFDVKD.

The chain couples TRBV7-3 to TRBJ2-3, with 9 bases identical to TRBD2. Germline CDR1 reads SGHTA; CDR2 reads FQGTGA. V was pared by 1 base and J by 3 bases, with 8 bases of the junction left unmatched. This CDR3 contains 17 residues. CDR3 residues: CASSLRPLAGSTDTQYF. As DNA, the CDR3 is TGTGCCAGCAGCTTAAGGCCCCTAGCGGGATCTACAGATACGCAGTATTTT.

In this sample, this clonotype turned up many times. The CDR3 DNA is TGTGCCAGCAGCTCGGACAGGGCCCGCTACGAGCAGTACTTC. It translates to CASSSDRARYEQYF. The chain employs TRBV7-9 and TRBJ2-7; 8 positions agree with TRBD1. The CDR3 is 14 residues long. The junction had 5 bases not matched to a gene; V was cut back by 4 bases and J by 3 bases. CDR1 and CDR2 (germline): SEHNR, FQNEAQ (reference sequence).

V is TRBV5-1 and J is TRBJ1-2, with TRBD1 matching 8 bases. Trimming at V came to 7 bases and at J to 5 bases, leaving 7 bases not matched to a gene. This CDR3 region has 13 residues. Germline V lookup: CDR1 SGHRS, CDR2 YFSETQ. CDR3 nucleotide sequence: TGCGCCAGCGGTGACAGGGGTTTTTATGGCTACACCTTC. It specifies CASGDRGFYGYTF.

This clonotype was counted a few times. The chain is built from TRBV4-1 and TRBJ2-7, with 11 bases matching TRBD1. CDR1 and CDR2 (germline): MGHRA, YSYEKL. The CDR3 is 15 residues long. V dropped 1 base and J dropped 4; count of bases not matched to a gene: 3. CDR3 sequence (DNA): TGCGCCAGCAGCCAAGCGGGACAGGGGGAATACGAGCAGTACTTC. As protein: CASSQAGQGEYEQYF.

This clonotype was recorded many times. In DNA, the CDR3 is TGCAGCGTGGACCGGAGGGGCACAGATACGCAGTATTTT. This sequence encodes CSVDRRGTDTQYF. This chain links TRBV29-1 with TRBJ2-3; tentatively, D is TRBD2 (6 bases). This CDR3 comprises 13 residues. Germline lookup yields CDR1 SQVTM and CDR2 ANQGSEA. V lost 6 bases and J 1 base, leaving 11 bases between the germline ends.

In this sample, this clonotype turned up a few times. V usage is TRBV7-7 and J usage is TRBJ2-1; 7 nucleotides agree with TRBD2. The CDR3 spans 17 residues. Germline V gene lookup returns CDR1 SSHAT and CDR2 FNYEAQ (reference sequence). The junction had 10 bases not matched to a gene; V was cut back by 5 bases and J by 0 bases. The CDR3, as DNA: TGTGCCAGCAGCCCTAGACTAGCCCCCAACTCCTACAATGAGCAGTTCTTC. Translation gives CASSPRLAPNSYNEQFF.

This chain joins TRBV19 and TRBJ2-1; D is undetermined. Trimming pared 2 bases from V and 5 bases from J, leaving 4 bases between. The germline V gene encodes CDR1 LNHDA and CDR2 SQIVND (reference sequence). The CDR3 has 12 residues. The CDR3 region has the DNA TGTGCCAGTAGTATATCCCACAATGAGCAGTTCTTC. Amino acids: CASSISHNEQFF. Full variable domain (rest looked up from reference TRBV19 and TRBJ2-1): DGGITQSPKYLFRKEGQNVTLSCEQNLNHDAMYWYRQDPGQGLRLIYYSQIVNDFQKGDIAEGYSVSREKKESFPLTVTSAQKNPTAFYLCASSISHNEQFFGPGTRLTVL.

V gene TRBV27 combines with J gene TRBJ2-3; D remains ambiguous. Germline CDR1 is MNHEY and CDR2 is SMNVEV (reference sequence). Trimming cost V 4 bases and J 0 bases, with 14 bases left between them. The CDR3 consists of 16 residues. The CDR3, as DNA: TGTGCCAGCAGTTGGGTAGGCGGACCTAGCACAGATACGCAGTATTTT. It codes for CASSWVGGPSTDTQYF.